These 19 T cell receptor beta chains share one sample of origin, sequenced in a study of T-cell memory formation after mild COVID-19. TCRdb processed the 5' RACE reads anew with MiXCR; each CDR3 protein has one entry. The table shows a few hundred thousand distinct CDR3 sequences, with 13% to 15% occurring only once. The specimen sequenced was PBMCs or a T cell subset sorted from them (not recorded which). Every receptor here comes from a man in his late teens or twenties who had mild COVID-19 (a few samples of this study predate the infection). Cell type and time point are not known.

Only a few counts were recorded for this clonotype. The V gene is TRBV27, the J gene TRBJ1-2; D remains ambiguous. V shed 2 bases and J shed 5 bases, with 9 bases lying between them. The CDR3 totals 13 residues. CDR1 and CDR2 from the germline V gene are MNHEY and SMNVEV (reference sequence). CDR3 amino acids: CASSLRIGYGYTF. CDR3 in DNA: TGTGCCAGCAGTTTACGCATCGGGTATGGCTACACCTTC.

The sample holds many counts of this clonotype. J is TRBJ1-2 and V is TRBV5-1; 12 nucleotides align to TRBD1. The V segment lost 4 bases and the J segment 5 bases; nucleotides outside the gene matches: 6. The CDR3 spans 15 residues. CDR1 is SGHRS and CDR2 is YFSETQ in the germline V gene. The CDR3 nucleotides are TGCGCCAGCAGCCCGGGACAGGGGGCCGAATATGGCTACACCTTC. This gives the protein CASSPGQGAEYGYTF.

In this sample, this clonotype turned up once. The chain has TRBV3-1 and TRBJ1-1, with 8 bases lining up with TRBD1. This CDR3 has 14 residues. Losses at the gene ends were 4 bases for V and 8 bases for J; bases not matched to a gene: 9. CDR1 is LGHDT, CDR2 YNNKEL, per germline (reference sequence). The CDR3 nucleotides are TGTGCCAGCAGCCTTAGCCAGGGGGCGAGAGAAGCTTTCTTT. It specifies CASSLSQGAREAFF.

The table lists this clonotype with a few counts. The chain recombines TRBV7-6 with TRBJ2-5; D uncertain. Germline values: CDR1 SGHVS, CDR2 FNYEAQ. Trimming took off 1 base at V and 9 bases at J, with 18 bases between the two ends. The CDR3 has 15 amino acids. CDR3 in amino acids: CASSLGYVTRRAQYF. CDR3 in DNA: TGTGCCAGCAGCTTAGGCTATGTAACCCGACGAGCCCAGTACTTC.

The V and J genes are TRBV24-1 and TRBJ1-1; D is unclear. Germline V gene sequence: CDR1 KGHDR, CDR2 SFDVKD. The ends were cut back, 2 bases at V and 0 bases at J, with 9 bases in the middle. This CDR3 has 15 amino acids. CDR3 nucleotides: TGTGCCACCAGTGATTCGCGGGGAATGAACACTGAAGCTTTCTTT. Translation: CATSDSRGMNTEAFF.

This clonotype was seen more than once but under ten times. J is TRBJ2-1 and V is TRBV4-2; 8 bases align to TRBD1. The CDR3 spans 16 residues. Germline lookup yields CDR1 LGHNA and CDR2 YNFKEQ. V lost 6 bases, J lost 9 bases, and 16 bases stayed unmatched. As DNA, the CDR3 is TGTGCCAGCAGGCTACTTACAGGGGGGTTAGCGAGTGAGCAGTTCTTC. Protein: CASRLLTGGLASEQFF.

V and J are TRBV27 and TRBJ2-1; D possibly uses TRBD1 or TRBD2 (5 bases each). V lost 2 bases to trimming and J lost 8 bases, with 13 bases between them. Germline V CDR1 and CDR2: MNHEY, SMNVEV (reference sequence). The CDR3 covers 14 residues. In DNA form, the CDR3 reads TGTGCCAGCAGTTTAGGGACGCTAATCGATGAGCAGTTCTTC. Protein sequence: CASSLGTLIDEQFF.

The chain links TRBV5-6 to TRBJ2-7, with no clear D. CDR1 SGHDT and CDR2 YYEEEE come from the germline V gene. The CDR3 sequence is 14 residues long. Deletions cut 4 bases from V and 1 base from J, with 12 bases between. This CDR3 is CASSPAHGSYEQYV. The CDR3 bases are TGTGCCAGCAGCCCCGCTCATGGGTCCTACGAGCAGTACGTC.

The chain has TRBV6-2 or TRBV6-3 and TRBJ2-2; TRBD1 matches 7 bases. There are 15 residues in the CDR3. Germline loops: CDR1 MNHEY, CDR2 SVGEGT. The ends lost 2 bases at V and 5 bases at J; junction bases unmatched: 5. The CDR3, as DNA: TGTGCCAGCAGTTACCCAGAGACAGGGACCGGGGAGCTGTTTTTT. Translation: CASSYPETGTGELFF.

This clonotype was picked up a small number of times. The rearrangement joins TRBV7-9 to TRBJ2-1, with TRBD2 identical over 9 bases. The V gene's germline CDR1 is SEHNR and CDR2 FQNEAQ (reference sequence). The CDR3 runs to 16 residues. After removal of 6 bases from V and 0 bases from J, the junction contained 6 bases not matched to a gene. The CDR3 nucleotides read TGTGCCAGCAGGCCGGCGGGGGGGAGCTCCTACAATGAGCAGTTCTTC. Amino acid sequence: CASRPAGGSSYNEQFF. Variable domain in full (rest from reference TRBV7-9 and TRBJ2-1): DTGVSQNPRHKITKRGQNVTFRCDPISEHNRLYWYRQTLGQGPEFLTYFQNEAQLEKSRLLSDRFSAERPKGSFSTLEIQRTEQGDSAMYLCASRPAGGSSYNEQFFGPGTRLTVL.

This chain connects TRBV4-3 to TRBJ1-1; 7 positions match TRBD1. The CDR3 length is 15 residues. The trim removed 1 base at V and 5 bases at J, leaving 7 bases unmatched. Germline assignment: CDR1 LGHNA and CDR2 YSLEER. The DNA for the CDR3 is TGCGCCAGCAGCCAAGGAGGGACAGCGGGGACTGAAGCTTTCTTT. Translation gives CASSQGGTAGTEAFF.

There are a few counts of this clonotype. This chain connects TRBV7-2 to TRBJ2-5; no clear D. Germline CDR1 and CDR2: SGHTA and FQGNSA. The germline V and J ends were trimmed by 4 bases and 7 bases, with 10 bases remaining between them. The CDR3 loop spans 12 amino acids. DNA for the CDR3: TGTGCCAGCAGCTCCGCCCTACGGACCCAGTACTTC. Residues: CASSSALRTQYF.

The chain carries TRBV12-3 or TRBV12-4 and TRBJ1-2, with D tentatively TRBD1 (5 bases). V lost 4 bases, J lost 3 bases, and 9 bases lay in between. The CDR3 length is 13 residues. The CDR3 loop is CASSWGGYYGYTF. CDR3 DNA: TGTGCCAGCAGTTGGGGCGGATACTATGGCTACACCTTC.

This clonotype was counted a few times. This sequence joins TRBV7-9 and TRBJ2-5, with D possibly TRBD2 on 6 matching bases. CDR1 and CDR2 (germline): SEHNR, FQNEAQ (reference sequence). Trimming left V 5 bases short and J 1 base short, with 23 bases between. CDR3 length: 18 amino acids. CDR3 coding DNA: TGTGCCAGCAGCCCCCCGGTGGTAGGTCCGACTAGCCAAGAGACCCAGTACTTC. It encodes CASSPPVVGPTSQETQYF.

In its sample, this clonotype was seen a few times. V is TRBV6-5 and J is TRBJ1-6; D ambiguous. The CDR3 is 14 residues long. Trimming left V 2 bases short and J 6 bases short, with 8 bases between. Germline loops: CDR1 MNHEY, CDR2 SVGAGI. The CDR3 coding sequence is TGTGCCAGCAGTTACGTGGGTGGTAATTCACCCCTCCACTTT. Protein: CASSYVGGNSPLHF.

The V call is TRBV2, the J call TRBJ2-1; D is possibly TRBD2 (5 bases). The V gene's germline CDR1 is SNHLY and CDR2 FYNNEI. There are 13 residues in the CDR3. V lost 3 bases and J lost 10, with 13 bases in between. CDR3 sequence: CASSERGGWEQFF. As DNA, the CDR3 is TGTGCCAGCAGTGAGAGAGGAGGTTGGGAGCAGTTCTTC.

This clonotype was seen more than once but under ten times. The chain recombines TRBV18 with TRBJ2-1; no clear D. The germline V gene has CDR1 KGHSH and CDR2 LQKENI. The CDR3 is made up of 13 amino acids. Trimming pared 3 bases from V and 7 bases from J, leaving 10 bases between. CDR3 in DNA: TGTGCCAGCTCACCCCTCGCGGTGAATGAGCAGTTCTTC. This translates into CASSPLAVNEQFF.

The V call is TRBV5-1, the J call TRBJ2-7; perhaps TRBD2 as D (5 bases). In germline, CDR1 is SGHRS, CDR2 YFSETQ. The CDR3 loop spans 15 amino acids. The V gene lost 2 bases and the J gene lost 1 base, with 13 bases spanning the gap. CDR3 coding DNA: TGCGCCAGCAGCTTAGGCACCTCGGGGTCCTACGAGCAGTACGTC. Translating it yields CASSLGTSGSYEQYV.

The CDR3 loop is CASSPLGQRNQPQHF. CDR3 in DNA: TGCGCCAGCAGCCCATTGGGACAGCGTAATCAGCCCCAGCATTTT. The rearrangement joins TRBV5-1 to TRBJ1-5, with 7 positions matching TRBD1. This CDR3 region has 15 residues. Germline lookup yields CDR1 SGHRS and CDR2 YFSETQ. V trimming: 4 bases; J trimming: 4 bases; junction bases outside the gene matches: 8.